This entry lists 8 T cell receptor beta chains sequenced from one sample in a study of blood T cells in healthy people across ages. It was with a sample-barcoded 5' primer and a J-beta primer mix that a second PCR of roughly 7 to 12 cycles was run. TCRdb re-called the 5' RACE reads with MiXCR, one entry per CDR3 protein. The profile covers roughly 700,000 distinct CDR3 sequences, with around 48% appearing a single time and under 35% taken by the ten largest. The sequenced sample consisted of blood. The source of these receptors is a woman aged 55-70 years in good health.

The genes are TRBV20-1 and TRBJ2-3, with 9 bases matching TRBD2. The CDR3 totals 16 residues. V trimming: 1 base; J trimming: 1 base; junction bases outside the gene matches: 6. In germline, CDR1 is DFQATT, CDR2 SNEGSKA (reference sequence). CDR3 sequence reads: CSARVSGGSGTDTQYF. The CDR3 region has the DNA TGCAGTGCTAGAGTTAGCGGGGGAAGTGGCACAGATACGCAGTATTTT.

This clonotype was seen a few times. The CDR3 DNA is TGTGCCACCAGCAGAGAATTTGGGGGGCTTGGTGAAAAACTGTTTTTT. Translation gives CATSREFGGLGEKLFF. The chain links TRBV15 to TRBJ1-4, with D possibly TRBD1 on 6 matching bases. Germline-derived CDR1 and CDR2 are LNHNV and YYDKDF (reference sequence). Trimming pared 0 bases from V and 7 bases from J, leaving 15 bases between. The CDR3 is 16 residues long.

A few counts support this clonotype. The rearrangement links TRBV10-3 to TRBJ2-7; D assignment may be TRBD1 or TRBD2 (7 bases each). Germline loops: CDR1 ENHRY, CDR2 SYGVKD. This CDR3 has 13 residues. V was clipped by 8 bases and J by 2 bases, with 13 bases between them. CDR3 in amino acids: CAIGGDSTYEQYF. CDR3 coding DNA: TGTGCCATCGGGGGGGACAGTACCTACGAGCAGTACTTC.

V gene TRBV7-6 combines with J gene TRBJ2-7; no clear D. V lost 4 bases and J lost 6, with 13 bases in between. From germline, CDR1 is SGHVS and CDR2 FNYEAQ. The CDR3 loop spans 13 amino acids. The CDR3 bases are TGTGCCAGCAGCTCTCCATCGCACGGCGAGCAGTACTTC. Its protein product is CASSSPSHGEQYF.

About this clonotype: The junction departs from germline at one end; a sequencing error may be responsible. The chain is built from TRBV6-1 and TRBJ1-5, with unresolved D. CDR3 length: 14 amino acids. Germline CDR1 and CDR2: MNHNS and SASEGT. CDR3: CASSDITSNRPQHF. As DNA, the CDR3 is TGTGCCAGCAGTGACATCACTAGCAATCGGCCCCAGCATTTT.

This rearrangement joins TRBV11-2 to TRBJ1-6; TRBD1 agrees at 7 bases. V was clipped by 5 bases and J by 0 bases; unmatched bases: 19. Germline CDR1 SGHAT, CDR2 FQNNGV. CDR3 length equals 21 residues. The CDR3 loop is CASSLRPAGGSRSSYNSPLHF. In DNA form, the CDR3 reads TGTGCCAGCAGCCTCAGACCTGCAGGGGGATCAAGGAGCTCCTATAATTCACCCCTCCACTTT.

This clonotype was found a few times. The chain couples TRBV25-1 to TRBJ2-3; TRBD2 aligns across 7 bases. Trimming removed 2 bases from V and 2 bases from J; junction bases left unmatched: 1. Germline V gene data show CDR1 as MGHDK and CDR2 as SYGVNS. This CDR3 has 14 amino acids. CDR3 DNA: TGTGCCAGCAGTGAAGGGAGGGACACAGATACGCAGTATTTT. This sequence encodes CASSEGRDTDTQYF.

This clonotype was observed a handful of times. The chain recombines TRBV29-1 with TRBJ2-1; D is perhaps TRBD2 (5 bases). Germline V gene data show CDR1 as SQVTM and CDR2 as ANQGSEA. This CDR3 spans 11 amino acids. In DNA, the CDR3 is TGCACCACTTGGACTGGGGATGAGCAGTTCTTC. It is translated as CTTWTGDEQFF.